This TCR beta chain originates from a study of OX40 agonist ivuxolimab in advanced cancers. Study outcomes and limitations: Expanded clones were, on average, more numerous in CD8+ T cells than in CD4+.

Measured with immunoSEQ multiplex PCR; TCRdb has only the in-frame clones, and not every one. The sample yields roughly 74,000 clones, around 86% seen once. The ends lost 4 bases at V and 4 bases at J; junction bases unmatched: 12. Germline V gives CDR1 SGDLS, CDR2 YYNGEE. There are 16 residues in the CDR3. As for this clone: Antigen specificity is unknown.

The V gene is TRBV9, the J gene TRBJ2-5, with 8 bases lining up with TRBD2. The sequences come from CD4+ or CD8+ T cells sorted from blood, collected in a trial of the OX40 agonist ivuxolimab. This receptor was taken from an adult with an advanced solid tumor such as melanoma, head and neck, liver or kidney cancer. The chain's CDR3 is CASSPSGSLAGETQYF. The DNA of the CDR3 is TGTGCCAGCAGCCCGTCCGGGAGTCTAGCGGGAGAGACCCAGTACTTC.